A selection of T cell receptor beta chains follows, all from one sample in a study of blood T cell repertoires in COVID-19. Sequencing used immunoSEQ multiplex PCR; TCRdb keeps in-frame clones, though not all of them. Of 100,000 to 150,000 clones listed, approximately 87% are singletons. The sequenced sample consisted of peripheral blood. All receptors come from a man aged 50 or older with active COVID-19. Both conserved end residues are part of each CDR3. Each record gives: D gene, J gene, V gene, clone size, CDR3 protein, CDR3 DNA. A D gene is named only where the DNA matches it firmly. The size of a clone is reported for some rows only, either as once, few or many, or as a class for expanded clones.

TRBD1	TRBJ2-7	TRBV7-8	-	CASNTMTGAYEQYF	TGTGCCAGCAACACGATGACAGGGGCCTACGAGCAGTACTTC
-	TRBJ1-5	TRBV4-3	-	CASSQDRAPGGNQPQHF	TGCGCCAGCAGCCAAGACCGGGCCCCGGGAGGCAATCAGCCCCAGCATTTT
-	TRBJ2-3	TRBV6-1	-	CASSEVGAGDTQYF	TGTGCCAGCAGTGAAGTTGGGGCCGGGGATACGCAGTATTTT
-	TRBJ1-2	TRBV7-9	once	CASSFRRGTNYGYTF	TGTGCCAGCAGCTTCAGACGGGGAACTAACTATGGCTACACCTTC
TRBD1	TRBJ1-3	TRBV19	-	CASSPPGTGVRNTIYF	TGTGCCAGTAGTCCGCCCGGGACAGGGGTGCGAAACACCATATATTTT
-	TRBJ1-5	TRBV5-8	-	CASSLGSTAQPQHF	TGTGCCAGCAGCTTGGGGTCAACAGCTCAGCCCCAGCATTTT
-	TRBJ2-7	TRBV6-2/TRBV6-3	-	CASSFSTRGVREQYF	TGTGCCAGCAGTTTTTCGACTAGAGGGGTACGTGAGCAGTACTTC
TRBD1	TRBJ2-3	TRBV10-3	-	CAISESDRVSDTQYF	TGTGCCATCAGTGAGTCGGACAGGGTCTCAGATACGCAGTATTTT
TRBD2	TRBJ2-7	TRBV19	-	CASRERGAYEQYF	TGTGCCAGTCGCGAGCGGGGGGCCTACGAGCAGTACTTC
TRBD2	TRBJ2-5	TRBV30	-	CAWSTGLAGGETQYF	TGTGCCTGGAGTACCGGACTAGCGGGGGGGGAGACCCAGTACTTC
TRBD2	TRBJ2-6	TRBV29-1	-	CSVAGLAGNSGANVLTF	TGCAGCGTTGCTGGGCTAGCGGGGAACTCTGGGGCCAACGTCCTGACTTTC
-	TRBJ1-5	TRBV4-1	-	CASSQDGQGQPQHF	TGCGCCAGCAGCCAAGATGGGCAGGGTCAGCCCCAGCATTTT
-	TRBJ1-5	TRBV12-5	few	CASGLVASRFSQPQHF	TGTGCTAGTGGTTTGGTAGCTTCACGTTTTTCACAGCCCCAGCATTTT
TRBD1	TRBJ1-1	TRBV5-6	-	CASSFPAGGAGRNTEAFF	TGTGCCAGCAGCTTCCCCGCAGGGGGCGCGGGGAGGAACACTGAAGCTTTCTTT
-	TRBJ1-4	TRBV5-5	-	CASNLERRNTNEKLFF	TGTGCCAGCAACCTCGAAAGGCGGAATACTAATGAAAAACTGTTTTTT
TRBD2	TRBJ2-5	TRBV24-1	-	CATSDSGTRVETQYF	TGTGCCACCAGTGATTCCGGGACTAGGGTGGAGACCCAGTACTTC
TRBD1	TRBJ2-7	TRBV7-2	-	CASSPQGAVSSYEQYF	TGTGCCAGCAGCCCACAGGGGGCCGTCAGCTCCTACGAGCAGTACTTC
TRBD2	TRBJ2-3	TRBV7-2	-	CASSLGGGPGGAQYF	TGTGCCAGCAGCTTAGGAGGAGGGCCGGGGGGGGCGCAGTATTTT
TRBD1	TRBJ2-7	TRBV7-6	-	CASSLAGGAEQYF	TGTGCCAGCAGCTTAGCAGGGGGCGCCGAGCAGTACTTC
-	TRBJ1-6	TRBV29-1	-	CSVAGQPNSPLHF	TGCAGCGTTGCGGGACAACCTAATTCACCCCTCCACTTT
-	TRBJ1-2	TRBV5-1	-	CASSLEGVSGYTF	TGCGCCAGCAGCTTGGAGGGGGTATCAGGCTACACCTTC
-	TRBJ1-5	TRBV2	-	CASSERNQPQHF	TGTGCCAGCAGTGAACGGAATCAGCCCCAGCATTTT
-	TRBJ2-2	TRBV5-1	-	CASSLGTLTLTGELFF	TGCGCCAGCAGCCTCGGGACTTTGACTCTCACCGGGGAGCTGTTTTTT
TRBD2	TRBJ2-5	TRBV23-1	-	CASSQGGEYQETQYF	TGCGCCAGCAGTCAGGGGGGGGAGTACCAAGAGACCCAGTACTTC
-	TRBJ2-3	TRBV6-5	-	CASSYGRQGKADTQYF	TGTGCCAGCAGTTACGGACGGCAGGGGAAGGCAGATACGCAGTATTTT
TRBD1	TRBJ1-1	TRBV19	-	CASSIVPPGQGARDTEAFF	TGTGCCAGTAGTATAGTACCACCTGGACAGGGGGCGCGGGACACTGAAGCTTTCTTT
-	TRBJ1-1	TRBV6-5	-	CASSYSNMNTEAFF	TGTGCCAGCAGTTACTCAAACATGAACACTGAAGCTTTCTTT
TRBD1	TRBJ2-1	TRBV19	once	CASTPGTGAYNEQFF	TGTGCCAGTACCCCCGGGACAGGGGCCTACAATGAGCAGTTCTTC
-	TRBJ1-6	TRBV5-6	-	CASSLGRGDSPLHF	TGTGCCAGCAGCTTGGGCAGGGGTGATTCACCCCTCCACTTT
TRBD1	TRBJ1-2	TRBV3-1/TRBV3-2	once	CARDRVGYGYTF	TGTGCCAGGGACAGGGTCGGATATGGCTACACCTTC
-	TRBJ1-5	TRBV12-3/TRBV12-4	once	CASSFQGPQPQHF	TGTGCCAGCAGTTTTCAGGGGCCTCAGCCCCAGCATTTT
TRBD2	TRBJ2-1	TRBV9	-	CASSPLAGGFYNEQFF	TGTGCCAGCAGCCCCTTAGCGGGGGGCTTTTACAATGAGCAGTTCTTC
TRBD1	TRBJ2-1	TRBV11-1	-	CASSLSTGVNEQFF	TGTGCCAGCAGCTTATCGACAGGGGTGAATGAGCAGTTCTTC
-	TRBJ2-1	TRBV21-1	-	CASSIFPGLAGDEQFF	TGTGCCAGCAGCATCTTCCCGGGACTAGCGGGGGATGAGCAGTTCTTC
-	TRBJ2-6	TRBV13	-	CASSFSGANVLTF	TGTGCCAGCAGCTTCAGTGGGGCCAACGTCCTGACTTTC
TRBD2	TRBJ2-1	TRBV7-9	once	CASSHPGLAVHEQFF	TGTGCCAGCAGTCATCCGGGACTAGCGGTCCATGAGCAGTTCTTC
-	TRBJ1-4	TRBV6-5	-	CASRLDDSRNEKLFF	TGTGCCAGCAGACTCGACGACTCCCGAAATGAAAAACTGTTTTTT
-	TRBJ2-5	TRBV4-1	-	CASSQVAGGETQYF	TGCGCCAGCAGCCAAGTTGCGGGCGGTGAGACCCAGTACTTC
TRBD1	TRBJ1-5	TRBV18	once	CASSLTETGPDQPQHF	TGTGCCAGCTCACTCACCGAGACAGGGCCCGATCAGCCCCAGCATTTT
-	TRBJ1-2	TRBV28	-	CASSLMGGYGYTF	TGTGCCAGCAGCTTGATGGGGGGATATGGCTACACCTTC
-	TRBJ2-7	TRBV6-7	-	CASSYVTGSYEQYF	TGTGCCAGCAGTTACGTGACAGGATCCTACGAGCAGTACTTC
TRBD1	TRBJ1-1	TRBV29-1	-	CSVEKDRESEAFF	TGCAGCGTTGAGAAGGACAGGGAATCTGAAGCTTTCTTT
TRBD1	TRBJ1-4	TRBV9	-	CASSLTPGTGGEKLFF	TGTGCCAGCAGCCTCACACCCGGGACAGGGGGTGAAAAACTGTTTTTT
TRBD2	TRBJ2-7	TRBV7-8	-	CASSQTGGKTYEQYF	TGTGCCAGCAGCCAGACCGGGGGGAAAACCTACGAGCAGTACTTC
TRBD1	TRBJ2-7	TRBV7-9	-	CASSFDRGPSYEQYF	TGTGCCAGCAGCTTCGACAGGGGGCCATCCTACGAGCAGTACTTC
TRBD1	TRBJ2-3	TRBV11-2	-	CASSLAQYPGQGYTDTQYF	TGTGCCAGCAGCTTAGCGCAATATCCGGGACAGGGTTACACAGATACGCAGTATTTT
TRBD1	TRBJ2-7	TRBV6-5	-	CASSTRDRGGYEQYF	TGTGCCAGCAGCACCAGGGACAGGGGAGGCTACGAGCAGTACTTC
TRBD1	TRBJ2-7	TRBV4-2	-	CASSTGVTYEQYF	TGTGCCAGCAGTACAGGGGTAACCTACGAGCAGTACTTC
TRBD1	TRBJ2-7	TRBV5-1	-	CASGTGNHEQYF	TGCGCCAGCGGGACAGGGAACCACGAGCAGTACTTC
TRBD1	TRBJ1-2	TRBV27	-	CASSLSGQGRIYGYTF	TGTGCCAGCAGTTTATCCGGACAGGGTAGAATCTATGGCTACACCTTC